This T cell receptor beta chain was identified in a study of monozygotic twins with inflammatory bowel disease. Study findings and constraints: Among patients, repertoires may have gained variability from differing immunosuppressive treatments. Distinction of different T cell subtypes was not possible.

TCRdb re-called the 5' RACE reads; one entry per CDR3 protein, DNA not given. This table holds a few hundred thousand distinct CDR3 sequences. The CDR3 is 14 amino acids. CDR1 is DFQATT and CDR2 is SNEGSKA in the germline V gene (reference sequence). Remarks on this clonotype: The antigen is not known.

Donors each gave around 2.3 ml of blood. The sequence was collected from a human donor with ulcerative colitis or Crohn's disease, or a healthy co-twin of an affected twin (not recorded which). Sequencing was done on a sample of blood. V and J are TRBV20-1 and TRBJ1-1. The CDR3 region is CSAREGSGGTEAFF.